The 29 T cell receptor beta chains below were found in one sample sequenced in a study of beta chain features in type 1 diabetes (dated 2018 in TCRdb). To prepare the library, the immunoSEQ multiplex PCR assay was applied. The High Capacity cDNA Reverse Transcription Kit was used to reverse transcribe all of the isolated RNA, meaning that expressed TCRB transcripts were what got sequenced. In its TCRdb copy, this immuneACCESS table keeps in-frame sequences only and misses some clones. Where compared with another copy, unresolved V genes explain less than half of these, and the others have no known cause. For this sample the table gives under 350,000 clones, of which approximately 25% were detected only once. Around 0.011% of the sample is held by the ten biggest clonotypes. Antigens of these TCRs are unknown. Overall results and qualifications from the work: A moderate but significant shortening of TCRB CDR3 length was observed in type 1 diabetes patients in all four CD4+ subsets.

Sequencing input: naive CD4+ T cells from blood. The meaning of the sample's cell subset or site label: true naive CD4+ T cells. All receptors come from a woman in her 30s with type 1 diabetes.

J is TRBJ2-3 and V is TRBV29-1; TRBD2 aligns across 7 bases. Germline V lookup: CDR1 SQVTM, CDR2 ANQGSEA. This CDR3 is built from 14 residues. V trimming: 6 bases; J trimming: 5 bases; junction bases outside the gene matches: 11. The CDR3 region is CSVRGRGSGDTQYF. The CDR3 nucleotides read TGCAGCGTGCGGGGGAGAGGTAGTGGAGATACGCAGTATTTT.

CDR3 residues: CASSLGSPNMAETQYF. In DNA, the CDR3 is TGTGCCAGCAGCTTAGGGAGTCCCAACATGGCAGAGACCCAGTACTTC. This chain links TRBV7-3 with TRBJ2-5; possibly TRBD2 for D (5 bases). Germline lookup yields CDR1 SGHTA and CDR2 FQGTGA. The CDR3 totals 16 residues. V was cut by 2 bases and J by 4 bases, with 17 bases left in between.

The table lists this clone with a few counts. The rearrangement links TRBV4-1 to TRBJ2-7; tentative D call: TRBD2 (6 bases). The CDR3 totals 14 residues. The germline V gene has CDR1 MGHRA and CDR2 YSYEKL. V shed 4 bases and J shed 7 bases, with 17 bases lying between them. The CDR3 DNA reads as TGCGCCAGCAGCCTCCAAGCGGGTCCTACTGAGCAGTACTTC. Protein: CASSLQAGPTEQYF.

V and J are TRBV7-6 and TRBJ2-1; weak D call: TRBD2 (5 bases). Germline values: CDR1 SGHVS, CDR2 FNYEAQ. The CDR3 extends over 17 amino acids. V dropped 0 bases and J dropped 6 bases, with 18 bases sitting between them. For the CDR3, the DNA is TGTGCCAGCAGCTTAGCGCCAAGCGGAGAATCGAGCAATGAGCAGTTCTTC. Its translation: CASSLAPSGESSNEQFF.

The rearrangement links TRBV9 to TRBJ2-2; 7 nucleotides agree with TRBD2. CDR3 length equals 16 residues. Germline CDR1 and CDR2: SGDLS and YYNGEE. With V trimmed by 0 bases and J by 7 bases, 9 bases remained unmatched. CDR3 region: CASSVDGGRVIGELFF. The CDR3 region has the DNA TGTGCCAGCAGCGTAGACGGGGGGAGGGTAATCGGGGAGCTGTTTTTT.

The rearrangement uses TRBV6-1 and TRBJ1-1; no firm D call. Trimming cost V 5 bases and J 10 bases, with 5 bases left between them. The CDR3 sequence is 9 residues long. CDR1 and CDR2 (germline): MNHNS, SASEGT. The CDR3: CASSSRAFF. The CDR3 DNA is TGTGCCAGCAGTTCGCGAGCTTTCTTT.

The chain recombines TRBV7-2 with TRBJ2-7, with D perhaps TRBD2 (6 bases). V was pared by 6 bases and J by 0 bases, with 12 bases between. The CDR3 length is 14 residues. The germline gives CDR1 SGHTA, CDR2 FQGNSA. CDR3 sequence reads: CASSTMTSSYEQYF. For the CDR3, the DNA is TGTGCCAGCAGTACCATGACTAGCTCCTACGAGCAGTACTTC. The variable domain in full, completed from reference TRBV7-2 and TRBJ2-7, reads GAGVSQSPSNKVTEKGKDVELRCDPISGHTALYWYRQSLGQGLEFLIYFQGNSAPDKSGLPSDRFSAERTGGSVSTLTIQRTQQEDSAVYLCASSTMTSSYEQYFGPGTRLTVT.

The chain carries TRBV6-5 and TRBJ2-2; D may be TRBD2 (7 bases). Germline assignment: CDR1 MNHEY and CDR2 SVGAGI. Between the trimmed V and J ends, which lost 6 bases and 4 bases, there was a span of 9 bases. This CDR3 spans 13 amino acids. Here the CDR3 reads CASRGGATGELFF. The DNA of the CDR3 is TGTGCCAGCAGAGGGGGGGCCACCGGGGAGCTGTTTTTT.

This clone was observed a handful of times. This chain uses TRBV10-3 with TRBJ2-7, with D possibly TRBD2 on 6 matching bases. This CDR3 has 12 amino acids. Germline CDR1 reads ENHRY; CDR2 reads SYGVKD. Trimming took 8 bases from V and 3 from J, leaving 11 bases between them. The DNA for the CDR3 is TGTGCCATCCGGGAGCCCGGCTACGAGCAGTACTTC. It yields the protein CAIREPGYEQYF.

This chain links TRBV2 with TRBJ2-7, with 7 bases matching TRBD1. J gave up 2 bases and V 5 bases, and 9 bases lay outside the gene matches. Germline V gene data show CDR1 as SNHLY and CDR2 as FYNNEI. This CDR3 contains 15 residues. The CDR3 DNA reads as TGTGCCAGCAGTATGGGGGACAGCCCACCCTACGAGCAGTACTTC. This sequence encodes CASSMGDSPPYEQYF.

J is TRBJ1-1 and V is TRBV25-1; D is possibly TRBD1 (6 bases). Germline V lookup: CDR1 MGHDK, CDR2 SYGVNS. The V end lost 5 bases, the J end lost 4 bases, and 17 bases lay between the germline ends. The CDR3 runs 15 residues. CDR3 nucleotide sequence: TGTGCCAGCAGTCCTTCCTCAGGGGAGATCACTGAAGCTTTCTTT. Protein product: CASSPSSGEITEAFF. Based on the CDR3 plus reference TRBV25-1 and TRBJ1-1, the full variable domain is EADIYQTPRYLVIGTGKKITLECSQTMGHDKMYWYQQDPGMELHLIHYSYGVNSTEKGDLSSESTVSRIRTEHFPLTLESARPSHTSQYLCASSPSSGEITEAFFGQGTRLTVV.

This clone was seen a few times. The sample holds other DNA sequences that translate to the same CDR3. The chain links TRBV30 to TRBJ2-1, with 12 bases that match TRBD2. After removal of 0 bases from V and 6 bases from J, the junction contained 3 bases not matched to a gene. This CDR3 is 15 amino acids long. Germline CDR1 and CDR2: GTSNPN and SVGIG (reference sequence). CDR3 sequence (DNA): TGTGCCTGGAGTGTACGACTAGCGGGGGTCAATGAGCAGTTCTTC. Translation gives CAWSVRLAGVNEQFF.

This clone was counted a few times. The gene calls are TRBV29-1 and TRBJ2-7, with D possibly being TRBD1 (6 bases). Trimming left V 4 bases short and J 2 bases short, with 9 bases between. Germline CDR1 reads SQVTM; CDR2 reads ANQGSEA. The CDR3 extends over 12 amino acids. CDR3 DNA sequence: TGCAGCGTTGCCTCAGGGGCCTACGAGCAGTACTTC. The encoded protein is CSVASGAYEQYF.

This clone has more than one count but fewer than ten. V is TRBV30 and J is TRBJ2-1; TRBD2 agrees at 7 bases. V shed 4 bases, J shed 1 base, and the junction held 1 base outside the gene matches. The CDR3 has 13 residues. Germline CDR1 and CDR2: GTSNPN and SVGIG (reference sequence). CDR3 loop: CAWTSGSYNEQFF. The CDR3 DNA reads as TGTGCCTGGACTAGCGGTTCCTACAATGAGCAGTTCTTC.

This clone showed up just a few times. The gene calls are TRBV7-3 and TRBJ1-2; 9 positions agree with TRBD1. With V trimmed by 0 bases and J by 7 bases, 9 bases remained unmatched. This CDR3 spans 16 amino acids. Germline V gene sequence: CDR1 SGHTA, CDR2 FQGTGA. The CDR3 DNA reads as TGTGCCAGCAGCTTAACCTTGGGACAGGGTATAAGTGGCTACACCTTC. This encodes CASSLTLGQGISGYTF. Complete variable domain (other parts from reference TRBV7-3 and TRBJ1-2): GAGVSQTPSNKVTEKGKYVELRCDPISGHTALYWYRQSLGQGPEFLIYFQGTGAADDSGLPNDRFFAVRPEGSVSTLKIQRTERGDSAVYLCASSLTLGQGISGYTFGSGTRLTVV.

CDR3 in DNA: TGTGCCAGCAGCGTAGCTGCGGATCCCTCCTACAATGAGCAGTTCTTC. Its translation: CASSVAADPSYNEQFF. The gene calls are TRBV9 and TRBJ2-1; D is uncertain. The CDR3 runs 16 residues. V was shortened by 0 bases and J by 0 bases, with 10 bases between the two germline ends. CDR1 and CDR2 from the germline V gene are SGDLS and YYNGEE.

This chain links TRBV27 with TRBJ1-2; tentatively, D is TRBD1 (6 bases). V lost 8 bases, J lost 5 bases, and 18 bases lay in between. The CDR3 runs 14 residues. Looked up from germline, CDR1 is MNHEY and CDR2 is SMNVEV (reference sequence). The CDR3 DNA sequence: TGTGCCAGCGCCGGGCGGGGGGCGAGGTATGGCTACACCTTC. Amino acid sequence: CASAGRGARYGYTF.

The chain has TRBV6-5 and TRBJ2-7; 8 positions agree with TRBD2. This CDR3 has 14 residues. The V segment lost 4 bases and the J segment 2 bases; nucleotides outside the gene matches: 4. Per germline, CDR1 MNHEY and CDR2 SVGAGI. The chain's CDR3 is CASSLTSGPYEQYF. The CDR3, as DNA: TGTGCCAGCAGTTTAACTAGCGGACCCTACGAGCAGTACTTC.

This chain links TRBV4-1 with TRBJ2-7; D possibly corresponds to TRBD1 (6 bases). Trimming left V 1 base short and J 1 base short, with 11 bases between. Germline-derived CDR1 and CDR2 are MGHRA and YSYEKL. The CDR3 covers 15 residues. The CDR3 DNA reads TGCGCCAGCAGCCAAGCCCCAGGACAGTCCTACGAGCAGTACTTC. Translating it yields CASSQAPGQSYEQYF.

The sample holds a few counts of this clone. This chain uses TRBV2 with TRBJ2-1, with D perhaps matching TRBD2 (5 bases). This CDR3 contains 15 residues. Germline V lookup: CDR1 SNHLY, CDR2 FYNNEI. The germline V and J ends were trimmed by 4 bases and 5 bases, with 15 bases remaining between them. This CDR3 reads CASSADGISNNEQFF. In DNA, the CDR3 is TGTGCCAGCAGTGCGGACGGGATCTCGAACAATGAGCAGTTCTTC.

CDR3 coding DNA: TGTGCCAGCAGCCCCCAGACTAGCGGGCCCCTTTCGACCTACGAGCAGTACTTC. It specifies CASSPQTSGPLSTYEQYF. The V and J genes are TRBV9 and TRBJ2-7; 10 bases are shared with TRBD2. CDR1 and CDR2 from the germline V gene are SGDLS and YYNGEE. The CDR3 runs 18 residues. J gave up 2 bases and V 4 bases, and 15 bases lay outside the gene matches.

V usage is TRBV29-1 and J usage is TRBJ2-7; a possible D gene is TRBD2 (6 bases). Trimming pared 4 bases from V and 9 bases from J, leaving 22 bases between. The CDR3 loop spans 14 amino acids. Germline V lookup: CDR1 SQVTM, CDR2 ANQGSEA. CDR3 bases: TGCAGCGTTGCAAGCGGCCCTTCCATGGGGGGGCAGTACTTC. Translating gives CSVASGPSMGGQYF.

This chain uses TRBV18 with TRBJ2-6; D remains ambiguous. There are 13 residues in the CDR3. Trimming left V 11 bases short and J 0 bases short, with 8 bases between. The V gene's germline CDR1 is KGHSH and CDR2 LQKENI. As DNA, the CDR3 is TGTGCCGCAAGCGACTCTGGGGCCAACGTCCTGACTTTC. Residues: CAASDSGANVLTF.

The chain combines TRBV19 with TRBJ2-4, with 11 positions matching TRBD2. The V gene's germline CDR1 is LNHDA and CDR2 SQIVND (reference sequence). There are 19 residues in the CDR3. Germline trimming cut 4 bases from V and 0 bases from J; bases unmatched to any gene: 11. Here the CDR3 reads CASSRGGLAGGLAKNIQYF. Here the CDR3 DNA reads TGTGCCAGTAGTAGGGGCGGACTAGCGGGTGGTTTAGCCAAAAACATTCAGTACTTC.

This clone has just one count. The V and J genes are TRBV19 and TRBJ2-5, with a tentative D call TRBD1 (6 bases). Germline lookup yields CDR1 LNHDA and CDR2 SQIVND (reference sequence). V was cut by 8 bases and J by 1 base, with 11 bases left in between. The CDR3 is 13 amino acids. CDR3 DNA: TGTGCCAGTGGGGTGACAGGCCAAGAGACCCAGTACTTC. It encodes CASGVTGQETQYF.

CDR3 in DNA: TGTGCCAGCAGCGTCACAGGGGTAGCTGGAAACACCATATATTTT. The encoded protein is CASSVTGVAGNTIYF. The V call is TRBV25-1, the J call TRBJ1-3, with 7 positions matching TRBD1. Germline CDR1 reads MGHDK; CDR2 reads SYGVNS. CDR3 size: 15 residues. V gave up 6 bases and J gave up 2 bases; unmatched junction bases: 7.

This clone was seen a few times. CDR3 bases: TGCAGCGTAAGGGGGGGGCCGTACGGCTACACCTTC. Translation gives CSVRGGPYGYTF. This sequence joins TRBV29-1 and TRBJ1-2, with D possibly TRBD1 on 6 matching bases. This CDR3 spans 12 amino acids. Germline CDR1 is SQVTM and CDR2 is ANQGSEA. V was cut by 6 bases and J by 8 bases, with 16 bases left in between.

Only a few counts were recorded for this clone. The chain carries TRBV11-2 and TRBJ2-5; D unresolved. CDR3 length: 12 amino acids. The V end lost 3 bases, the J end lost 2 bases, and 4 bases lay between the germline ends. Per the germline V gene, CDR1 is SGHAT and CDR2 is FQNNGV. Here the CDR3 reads CASSLTQETQYF. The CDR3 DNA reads TGTGCCAGCAGCTTGACTCAAGAGACCCAGTACTTC.

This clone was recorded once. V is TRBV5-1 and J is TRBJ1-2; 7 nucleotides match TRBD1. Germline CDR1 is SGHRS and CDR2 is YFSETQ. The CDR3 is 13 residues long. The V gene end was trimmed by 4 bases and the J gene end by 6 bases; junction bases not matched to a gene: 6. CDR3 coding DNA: TGCGCCAGCAGCACTGACAGGGCGGATGGCTACACCTTC. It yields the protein CASSTDRADGYTF.